Here is one T cell receptor (beta chain) with its context. Its target is unknown. The sample is drawn from a study of monozygotic twins with inflammatory bowel disease. Each donor gave roughly 2.5 ml of peripheral blood. The study, taken as a whole, reports: IBD patients displayed reduced TCRbeta diversity (inverse Simpson) when set against healthy co-twins. Clonotypes shared with others were fewer in IBD patients than in healthy twins, especially with disease activity. No one strong IBD-associated signal or clonotype was supported.

This CDR3 spans 16 amino acids. Germline assignment: CDR1 KGHDR and CDR2 SFDVKD. TCRdb processed the 5' RACE reads again and assigns one entry to each CDR3 protein, with no DNA. The sample yields about 160,000 distinct CDR3 sequences, of which the top ten take up over 2.5%. The origin of this receptor is a human donor with ulcerative colitis or Crohn's disease, or a healthy co-twin of an affected twin (not recorded which). The J gene is TRBJ2-5, the V gene TRBV24-1; lacking DNA, the TRBD2 call made by TCRdb goes unchecked. Sequenced material: blood. The CDR3 sequence: CATSKTGTSGQETQYF.